Listed below are T cell receptor beta chains from one sample, sequenced in a study of blood T cells in healthy people across ages. MiXCR, applied by TCRdb to the 5' RACE reads, yields one record per CDR3 protein. The sample lists some 760,000 distinct CDR3 sequences; 25% were seen once. The sample also formed part of further work on T cells of mothers and their children.

The sequencing input was blood. Receptors were obtained from a boy between 10 and 17 years old in good health. CDR3s include the opening cysteine and the closing phenylalanine or tryptophan. D genes are given only for firm matches. Size values are once, few and many counts, or a class for expanded clones, and some rows have none.

clone size	V gene	D gene	J gene	CDR3 protein	CDR3 DNA
.	TRBV4-3	.	TRBJ1-4	CASSQESQFEKLFF	TGCGCCAGCAGCCAAGAAAGCCAGTTTGAAAAACTGTTTTTT
.	TRBV28	.	TRBJ2-7	CASSLSFTVRGTYEQYF	TGTGCCAGCAGTTTATCTTTTACGGTCCGGGGAACCTACGAGCAGTACTTC
few	TRBV9	TRBD1	TRBJ2-5	CASSYGDRERETQYF	TGTGCCAGCAGCTACGGGGACAGGGAGCGAGAGACCCAGTACTTC
.	TRBV13	TRBD2	TRBJ2-7	CASSSLRGGSPSYEQYF	TGTGCCAGCAGCAGCTTAAGGGGCGGGAGCCCATCCTACGAGCAGTACTTC
.	TRBV20-1	.	TRBJ2-3	CSIGLSGTVGTDTQYF	TGCAGTATAGGATTGTCCGGGACGGTGGGCACAGATACGCAGTATTTT
.	TRBV7-2	TRBD1	TRBJ1-5	CASSSGQLNQPQHF	TGTGCCAGCAGCTCGGGACAGCTGAATCAGCCCCAGCATTTT
.	TRBV28	TRBD1	TRBJ2-7	CASSTVDRDMGEQYF	TGTGCCAGCAGTACGGTGGACAGGGACATGGGCGAGCAGTACTTC
.	TRBV7-8	.	TRBJ2-5	CASSYPGTDQETQYF	TGTGCCAGCAGCTACCCCGGGACGGATCAAGAGACCCAGTACTTC
.	TRBV7-6	.	TRBJ2-1	CASSLIALVDEQFF	TGTGCCAGCAGCTTAATTGCCCTGGTGGATGAGCAGTTCTTC
few	TRBV20-1	.	TRBJ2-1	CSARDGSNNEQFF	TGCAGTGCTAGAGATGGGAGCAACAATGAGCAGTTCTTC
.	TRBV4-1	.	TRBJ1-6	CASSPGGTLHF	TGCGCCAGCAGCCCCGGTGGCACCCTCCACTTT
.	TRBV4-2	TRBD2	TRBJ2-2	CASSQVLAGVGELFF	TGTGCCAGCAGCCAAGTGCTAGCGGGAGTAGGGGAGCTGTTTTTT
.	TRBV11-1	.	TRBJ2-1	CASSLSGGLGQFF	TGTGCCAGCAGCTTATCCGGGGGTCTCGGGCAGTTCTTC
few	TRBV29-1	.	TRBJ2-7	CSVRGGTGTYEQYF	TGCAGCGTTAGAGGCGGGACGGGAACCTACGAGCAGTACTTC
.	TRBV20-1	.	TRBJ2-7	CSASPSGGTYEQYF	TGCAGTGCTAGCCCCAGCGGAGGTACCTACGAGCAGTACTTC
few	TRBV29-1	.	TRBJ2-5	CSVESGIQETQYF	TGCAGCGTTGAATCAGGGATACAAGAGACCCAGTACTTC
few	TRBV7-9	TRBD1	TRBJ2-5	CASSYGTGGQETQYF	TGTGCCAGCAGCTACGGGACAGGGGGACAAGAGACCCAGTACTTC
few	TRBV6-5	.	TRBJ1-5	CASSPSWGNQPQHF	TGTGCCAGCAGCCCTTCGTGGGGAAATCAGCCCCAGCATTTT
.	TRBV12-3/TRBV12-4	.	TRBJ1-2	CASKPTGHINYGYTF	TGTGCCAGCAAACCAACGGGACACATTAACTATGGCTACACCTTC
.	TRBV11-3	.	TRBJ1-1	CASSFTQNTEAFF	TGTGCCAGCAGCTTTACCCAGAACACTGAAGCTTTCTTT
few	TRBV7-2	.	TRBJ2-5	CASSPRRTETQYF	TGTGCCAGCAGCCCGAGGCGTACAGAGACCCAGTACTTC
few	TRBV7-8	.	TRBJ2-6	CASIRTFRTGANVLTF	TGTGCCAGCATTAGGACTTTTAGAACTGGGGCCAACGTCCTGACTTTC
.	TRBV20-1	.	TRBJ2-4	CSAHRVAKNIQYF	TGCAGTGCGCACAGGGTAGCCAAAAACATTCAGTACTTC
.	TRBV28	TRBD1	TRBJ2-7	CASSRTGGDVRQYF	TGTGCCAGCAGCCGGACAGGGGGCGACGTACGGCAGTACTTC
few	TRBV18	TRBD1	TRBJ2-4	CASSQRQGSENIQYF	TGTGCCAGCTCACAAAGACAGGGTAGTGAAAACATTCAGTACTTC
.	TRBV6-1	.	TRBJ2-1	CASSGVGPYNEQFF	TGTGCCAGCAGTGGGGTTGGCCCCTACAATGAGCAGTTCTTC
.	TRBV12-3/TRBV12-4	.	TRBJ1-5	CASSSQINQPQHF	TGTGCCAGCAGTTCCCAGATCAATCAGCCCCAGCATTTT
few	TRBV6-5	.	TRBJ2-4	CASSLGRGAKNIQCF	TGTGCCAGCAGTCTAGGCAGGGGAGCCAAAAACATTCAGTGCTTC